These 28 T cell receptor beta chains originate from one sample sequenced in a study of CD8+CD57+ T cells in acquired aplastic anemia. Profiling that covered TCR beta VDJ and CDR3 relied on genomic DNA as its template. Via MiXCR, TCRdb re-called the reads, giving one row per CDR3 protein. The sample comprises about 98,000 distinct CDR3 sequences, about 66% of which are singletons, and about 60% rests with the top ten. Before being chosen for sequencing, patients had shown CD8+CD57+ cell expansion by flow cytometry. The sample consisted of sorted CD4+, CD8+, or CD8+CD57+ T cells (not recorded which) from PBMCs. These receptors all stem from a human donor with aplastic anemia.

The chain couples TRBV24-1 to TRBJ2-5, with 12 positions matching TRBD2. V shed 12 bases, J shed 3 bases, and the junction held 4 bases outside the gene matches. The CDR3 runs 13 residues. Germline V gene sequence: CDR1 KGHDR, CDR2 SFDVKD. The CDR3 nucleotides read TGTGCCGACCTAGCGGGGGGGAAAGAGACCCAGTACTTC. Translation gives CADLAGGKETQYF.

The chain joins TRBV10-3 to TRBJ2-7, with 7 bases lining up with TRBD2. The ends lost 0 bases at V and 0 bases at J; junction bases unmatched: 2. Germline V lookup: CDR1 ENHRY, CDR2 SYGVKD. The CDR3 totals 15 residues. CDR3 coding DNA: TGTGCCATCAGTGAGTCCCAGCGGGGCTCCTACGAGCAGTACTTC. Translation: CAISESQRGSYEQYF.

This chain connects TRBV29-1 to TRBJ2-7, with TRBD1 identical over 9 bases. CDR1 is SQVTM, CDR2 ANQGSEA, per germline. The CDR3 loop spans 15 amino acids. The V gene end was trimmed by 6 bases and the J gene end by 4 bases; junction bases not matched to a gene: 13. The CDR3 sequence: CSVPEVVQGAYEQYF. The CDR3 DNA reads as TGCAGCGTCCCGGAGGTTGTACAGGGGGCTTACGAGCAGTACTTC.

A word on this clonotype: This may stem from a read error, because a much larger clone lies one nucleotide away. The chain is built from TRBV2 and TRBJ2-3; D is perhaps TRBD1 (8 bases). V lost 7 bases and J lost 2, with 22 bases in between. Germline CDR1 and CDR2: SNHLY and FYNNEI. The length of the CDR3 is 17 residues. CDR3 loop: CASTLTSRGPITDTQYF. CDR3 nucleotides: TGTGCCAGCACCCTGACTAGCAGGGGGCCAATCACAGATACGCAGTATTTT. Full variable domain (rest looked up from reference TRBV2 and TRBJ2-3): EPEVTQTPSHQVTQMGQEVILRCVPISNHLYFYWYRQILGQKVEFLVSFYNNEISEKSEIFDDQFSVERPDGSNFTLKIRSTKLEDSAMYFCASTLTSRGPITDTQYFGPGTRLTVL.

The V gene is TRBV20-1, the J gene TRBJ2-2; the D gene is possibly TRBD2 (5 bases). Germline assignment: CDR1 DFQATT and CDR2 SNEGSKA (reference sequence). V lost 7 bases to trimming and J lost 1 base, with 10 bases between them. The CDR3 covers 13 residues. The CDR3 sequence: CSVREMNTGELFF. CDR3 sequence (DNA): TGCAGTGTTAGGGAGATGAACACCGGGGAGCTGTTTTTT.

DNA for the CDR3: TGTGCCAGCAGTTCTCTCGGGGGGCTTGGGCAGCAGTTCTTC. Its translation: CASSSLGGLGQQFF. V is TRBV25-1 and J is TRBJ2-1, with D possibly TRBD2 on 7 matching bases. The germline V gene has CDR1 MGHDK and CDR2 SYGVNS. Between the trimmed V and J ends, which lost 5 bases and 11 bases, there was a span of 19 bases. This CDR3 region has 14 residues. Full variable domain (missing parts from reference TRBV25-1 and TRBJ2-1): EADIYQTPRYLVIGTGKKITLECSQTMGHDKMYWYQQDPGMELHLIHYSYGVNSTEKGDLSSESTVSRIRTEHFPLTLESARPSHTSQYLCASSSLGGLGQQFFGPGTRLTVL.

The chain is built from TRBV12-3 or TRBV12-4 and TRBJ2-7; 8 bases are a match to TRBD2. The CDR3 runs to 14 residues. Trimming at V came to 4 bases and at J to 5 bases, leaving 7 bases not matched to a gene. CDR3 sequence: CASSSGTRTHEQYF. The CDR3 DNA reads TGTGCCAGCAGTTCCGGGACTAGGACGCACGAGCAGTACTTC.

This clonotype was seen repeatedly, ten times or more. This sequence joins TRBV5-1 and TRBJ2-7; D could derive from TRBD1 or TRBD2 (5 bases each). The CDR3 length is 13 residues. The germline V gene has CDR1 SGHRS and CDR2 YFSETQ. V lost 3 bases to trimming and J lost 3 bases, with 10 bases between them. CDR3 amino acids: CASSSGTYYEQYF. CDR3 nucleotide sequence: TGCGCCAGCAGCTCGGGGACGTACTACGAGCAGTACTTC.

This rearrangement joins TRBV10-2 to TRBJ1-1, with D perhaps matching TRBD1 (5 bases). Germline V gene data show CDR1 as WSHSY and CDR2 as SAAADI. The V end lost 6 bases, the J end lost 7 bases, and 9 bases lay between the germline ends. The CDR3 loop spans 11 amino acids. The CDR3 reads CASSLGLEAFF. The CDR3 bases are TGCGCCAGCAGCTTGGGACTTGAAGCTTTCTTT.

This chain joins TRBV10-3 and TRBJ1-4, with TRBD1 identical over 7 bases. CDR3 length: 14 amino acids. V was pared by 6 bases and J by 6 bases, with 7 bases of the junction left unmatched. Germline-derived CDR1 and CDR2 are ENHRY and SYGVKD. CDR3 protein: CAIRSGQIDEKLFF. Written as DNA, the CDR3 is TGTGCCATCAGGTCGGGACAGATAGATGAAAAACTGTTTTTT.

Remarks on this clonotype: Germline is not matched at one junction end, which may reflect a read error. In nucleotides, the CDR3 is TGTGCCAGCAGGGGGACAGGGGGCGCGGCAAACACCGTATATTTT. Protein product: CASRGTGGAANTVYF. The rearrangement uses TRBV2 and TRBJ1-3; TRBD1 agrees at 12 bases. Germline V gives CDR1 SNHLY, CDR2 FYNNEI. The CDR3 consists of 15 residues. The full variable domain, completed using reference TRBV2 and TRBJ1-3, is EPEVTQTPSHQVTQMGQEVILRCVPISNHLYFYWYRQILGQKVEFLVSFYNNEISEKSEIFDDQFSVERPDGSNFTLKIRSTKLEDSAMYFCASRGTGGAANTVYFGEGSWLTVV.

The rearrangement links TRBV7-2 to TRBJ1-2; D may be TRBD1 (6 bases). V was cut by 5 bases and J by 6 bases, with 16 bases left in between. Germline-derived CDR1 and CDR2 are SGHTA and FQGNSA. The CDR3 spans 14 residues. DNA for the CDR3: TGTGCCAGCAGCCCGCAGGCAGGGGACGATGGCTACACCTTC. This sequence encodes CASSPQAGDDGYTF.

This clonotype is classed as medium-sized. V is TRBV6-1 and J is TRBJ1-6, with TRBD1 matching 7 bases. The CDR3 spans 15 residues. V was clipped by 1 base and J by 7 bases; unmatched bases: 4. CDR1 MNHNS and CDR2 SASEGT come from the germline V gene. Written as DNA, the CDR3 is TGTGCCAGCAGTGAAGTGGAACAGGGGAATTCACCCCTCCACTTT. It is translated as CASSEVEQGNSPLHF.

The V call is TRBV29-1, the J call TRBJ2-3; D not certain. This CDR3 comprises 14 residues. Trimming removed 0 bases at V and 0 bases at J, with 7 bases between. Germline-derived CDR1 and CDR2 are SQVTM and ANQGSEA. The CDR3 is CSVEDLGSTDTQYF. CDR3 DNA sequence: TGCAGCGTTGAAGACTTGGGAAGCACAGATACGCAGTATTTT.

J is TRBJ1-1 and V is TRBV5-1; 9 bases agree with TRBD1. From germline, CDR1 is SGHRS and CDR2 YFSETQ. The CDR3 has 15 amino acids. Germline trimming cut 4 bases from V and 8 bases from J; bases unmatched to any gene: 12. Here the CDR3 DNA reads TGCGCCAGCAGCATACAAAGTCCAGGACAGGGGGAAGCTTTCTTT. Its translation: CASSIQSPGQGEAFF. Filled out from reference TRBV5-1 and TRBJ1-1, the complete variable domain reads KAGVTQTPRYLIKTRGQQVTLSCSPISGHRSVSWYQQTPGQGLQFLFEYFSETQRNKGNFPGRFSGRQFSNSRSEMNVSTLELGDSALYLCASSIQSPGQGEAFFGQGTRLTVV.

V is TRBV19 and J is TRBJ1-6; TRBD1 might be the D (5 bases). V was pared by 5 bases and J by 3 bases, with 11 bases between. Per the germline V gene, CDR1 is LNHDA and CDR2 is SQIVND (reference sequence). The CDR3 contains 15 residues. The CDR3 sequence is CASSHGTGYNSPLHF. DNA of the CDR3: TGTGCCAGTAGTCATGGGACGGGCTATAATTCACCCCTCCACTTT.

The chain has TRBV2 and TRBJ1-2; no firm D call. V shed 3 bases and J shed 0 bases, with 11 bases lying between them. This CDR3 comprises 15 residues. Germline CDR1 reads SNHLY; CDR2 reads FYNNEI. The CDR3 is CASSDVWQPNYGYTF. The CDR3 region has the DNA TGTGCCAGCAGTGACGTGTGGCAGCCTAACTATGGCTACACCTTC.

The chain employs TRBV15 and TRBJ2-1, with 8 nucleotides matching TRBD1. With V trimmed by 9 bases and J by 0 bases, 4 bases remained unmatched. The CDR3 has 14 amino acids. The germline V gene has CDR1 LNHNV and CDR2 YYDKDF (reference sequence). The DNA of the CDR3 is TGTGCCACGTCCGGGACAGGCTCCTACAATGAGCAGTTCTTC. As protein: CATSGTGSYNEQFF.

The V call is TRBV19, the J call TRBJ2-5, with no clear D. CDR1 is LNHDA and CDR2 is SQIVND in the germline V gene (reference sequence). The CDR3 is made up of 12 amino acids. Trimming cost V 3 bases and J 2 bases, with 4 bases left between them. CDR3 amino acids: CASSMVQETQYF. CDR3 sequence (DNA): TGTGCCAGTAGTATGGTGCAAGAGACCCAGTACTTC.

The chain couples TRBV15 to TRBJ1-5, with D unclear. The V end was cut by 1 base, the J end by 1 base, with 5 bases between. This CDR3 contains 14 residues. Per the germline V gene, CDR1 is LNHNV and CDR2 is YYDKDF (reference sequence). The CDR3 DNA sequence: TGTGCCACCAGCAGAGTGGACAGCAATCAGCCCCAGCATTTT. Protein: CATSRVDSNQPQHF.

The genes are TRBV7-7 and TRBJ2-5; D not resolved. The CDR3 length is 12 residues. CDR1 and CDR2 from the germline V gene are SSHAT and FNYEAQ (reference sequence). The V and J ends lost 6 bases and 7 bases respectively, with 12 bases between them. The CDR3 region has the DNA TGTGCCAGCAGTACCAAGGGCGGGACCCAGTACTTC. Its protein product is CASSTKGGTQYF. The whole variable domain, filled in from reference TRBV7-7 and TRBJ2-5, reads GAGVSQSPRYKVTKRGQDVTLRCDPISSHATLYWYQQALGQGPEFLTYFNYEAQPDKSGLPSDRFSAERPEGSISTLTIQRTEQRDSAMYRCASSTKGGTQYFGPGTRLLVL.

In DNA, the CDR3 is TGTGCCAGCAGGGAGTCTAACTATGGCTACACCTTC. Translation gives CASRESNYGYTF. The chain uses TRBV19 and TRBJ1-2, with D possibly being TRBD1 (5 bases). V was pared by 9 bases and J by 0 bases, with 8 bases between. Germline V gives CDR1 LNHDA, CDR2 SQIVND (reference sequence). This CDR3 contains 12 residues.

CDR3 nucleotide sequence: TGTGCCAGCGCACAAACAGGTGCCTATGGCTACACCTTC. This gives the protein CASAQTGAYGYTF. This chain links TRBV9 with TRBJ1-2, with a possible D match to TRBD1 (5 bases). The CDR3 totals 13 residues. The V gene lost 7 bases and the J gene lost 4 bases, with 14 bases spanning the gap. The germline V gene has CDR1 SGDLS and CDR2 YYNGEE.

The chain is built from TRBV11-2 and TRBJ1-6; D not certain. From germline, CDR1 is SGHAT and CDR2 FQNNGV. CDR3 size: 15 residues. The V gene lost 0 bases and the J gene lost 13 bases, with 16 bases spanning the gap. CDR3 protein: CASSLDGGASTPLHF. The CDR3 DNA reads as TGTGCCAGCAGCTTAGACGGCGGCGCCTCGACTCCCCTCCACTTT.

The chain carries TRBV7-8 and TRBJ2-7; 8 nucleotides agree with TRBD2. The germline V gene encodes CDR1 SGHVS and CDR2 FQNEAQ. The J segment lost 8 bases and the V segment lost 5 bases, leaving 11 bases of the junction unmatched. The CDR3 totals 14 residues. The CDR3 nucleotides are TGTGCCAGCAGCCTCCCGGGAGGGGGAAGGCAGCAGTACTTC. This sequence encodes CASSLPGGGRQQYF.

CDR3 bases: TGTGCCATCATACCGGACAGCTACTACGAGCAGTACTTC. Translated, it gives CAIIPDSYYEQYF. The chain joins TRBV10-3 to TRBJ2-7; weak D call: TRBD1 (6 bases). CDR1 and CDR2 (germline): ENHRY, SYGVKD. The CDR3 sequence is 13 residues long. Trimming pared 7 bases from V and 3 bases from J, leaving 13 bases between.

The chain combines TRBV7-3 with TRBJ1-1; D unclear. The CDR3 has 13 residues. Germline V lookup: CDR1 SGHTA, CDR2 FQGTGA. Trimming took 4 bases from V and 2 from J, leaving 8 bases between them. Here the CDR3 DNA reads TGTGCCAGCAGCTCAGCCATTAACACTGAAGCTTTCTTT. Protein sequence: CASSSAINTEAFF.

This clonotype has only one observation. The chain combines TRBV10-1 with TRBJ2-1; TRBD2 agrees at 10 bases. Germline V CDR1 and CDR2: WNHNN, SYGVQD (reference sequence). Trimming removed 2 bases from V and 4 bases from J; junction bases left unmatched: 5. The CDR3 consists of 16 residues. This CDR3 is CASSEAGTSAYNEQFF. The CDR3 DNA reads TGCGCCAGCAGTGAGGCTGGGACTAGCGCGTACAATGAGCAGTTCTTC.